This T cell receptor (beta chain) was profiled in a study of T-cell reconstitution after alpha-beta-depleted transplantation in children. Study-wide findings and caveats: Expanded graft clones numbering several hundred reportedly gave rise to alpha-beta T cells about two months after transplant. From newly produced T cells came most of the T-cell counts and diversity one year after transplant. Some patients showed high day-60 TCRbeta diversity, which derived from surviving recipient T cells and thymic progenitors.

Unique molecular identifiers were incorporated during preparation of the TCRbeta library. TCRdb reprocessed the PCR reads with MiXCR, giving one entry per CDR3 protein. The table records 450,000 to 600,000 distinct CDR3 sequences, roughly 10% of them present only once. This clonotype was seen at least ten times. The target antigen is unknown. Trimming left V 2 bases short and J 0 bases short, with 11 bases between. The germline V gene has CDR1 LGHNA and CDR2 YNFKEQ. The CDR3 runs to 16 residues. The sequences come from PBMCs, collected before TCRalphabeta/CD19-depleted stem cell transplant. V and J are TRBV4-2 and TRBJ2-1; TRBD2 might be the D (5 bases). This TCR came from a child aged 2-9 years with inherited bone marrow failure, due to receive a stem cell transplant. The CDR3 coding sequence is TGTGCCAGCAGCCAACGTGCGGGTTCCTCCTACAATGAGCAGTTCTTC. This gives the protein CASSQRAGSSYNEQFF.